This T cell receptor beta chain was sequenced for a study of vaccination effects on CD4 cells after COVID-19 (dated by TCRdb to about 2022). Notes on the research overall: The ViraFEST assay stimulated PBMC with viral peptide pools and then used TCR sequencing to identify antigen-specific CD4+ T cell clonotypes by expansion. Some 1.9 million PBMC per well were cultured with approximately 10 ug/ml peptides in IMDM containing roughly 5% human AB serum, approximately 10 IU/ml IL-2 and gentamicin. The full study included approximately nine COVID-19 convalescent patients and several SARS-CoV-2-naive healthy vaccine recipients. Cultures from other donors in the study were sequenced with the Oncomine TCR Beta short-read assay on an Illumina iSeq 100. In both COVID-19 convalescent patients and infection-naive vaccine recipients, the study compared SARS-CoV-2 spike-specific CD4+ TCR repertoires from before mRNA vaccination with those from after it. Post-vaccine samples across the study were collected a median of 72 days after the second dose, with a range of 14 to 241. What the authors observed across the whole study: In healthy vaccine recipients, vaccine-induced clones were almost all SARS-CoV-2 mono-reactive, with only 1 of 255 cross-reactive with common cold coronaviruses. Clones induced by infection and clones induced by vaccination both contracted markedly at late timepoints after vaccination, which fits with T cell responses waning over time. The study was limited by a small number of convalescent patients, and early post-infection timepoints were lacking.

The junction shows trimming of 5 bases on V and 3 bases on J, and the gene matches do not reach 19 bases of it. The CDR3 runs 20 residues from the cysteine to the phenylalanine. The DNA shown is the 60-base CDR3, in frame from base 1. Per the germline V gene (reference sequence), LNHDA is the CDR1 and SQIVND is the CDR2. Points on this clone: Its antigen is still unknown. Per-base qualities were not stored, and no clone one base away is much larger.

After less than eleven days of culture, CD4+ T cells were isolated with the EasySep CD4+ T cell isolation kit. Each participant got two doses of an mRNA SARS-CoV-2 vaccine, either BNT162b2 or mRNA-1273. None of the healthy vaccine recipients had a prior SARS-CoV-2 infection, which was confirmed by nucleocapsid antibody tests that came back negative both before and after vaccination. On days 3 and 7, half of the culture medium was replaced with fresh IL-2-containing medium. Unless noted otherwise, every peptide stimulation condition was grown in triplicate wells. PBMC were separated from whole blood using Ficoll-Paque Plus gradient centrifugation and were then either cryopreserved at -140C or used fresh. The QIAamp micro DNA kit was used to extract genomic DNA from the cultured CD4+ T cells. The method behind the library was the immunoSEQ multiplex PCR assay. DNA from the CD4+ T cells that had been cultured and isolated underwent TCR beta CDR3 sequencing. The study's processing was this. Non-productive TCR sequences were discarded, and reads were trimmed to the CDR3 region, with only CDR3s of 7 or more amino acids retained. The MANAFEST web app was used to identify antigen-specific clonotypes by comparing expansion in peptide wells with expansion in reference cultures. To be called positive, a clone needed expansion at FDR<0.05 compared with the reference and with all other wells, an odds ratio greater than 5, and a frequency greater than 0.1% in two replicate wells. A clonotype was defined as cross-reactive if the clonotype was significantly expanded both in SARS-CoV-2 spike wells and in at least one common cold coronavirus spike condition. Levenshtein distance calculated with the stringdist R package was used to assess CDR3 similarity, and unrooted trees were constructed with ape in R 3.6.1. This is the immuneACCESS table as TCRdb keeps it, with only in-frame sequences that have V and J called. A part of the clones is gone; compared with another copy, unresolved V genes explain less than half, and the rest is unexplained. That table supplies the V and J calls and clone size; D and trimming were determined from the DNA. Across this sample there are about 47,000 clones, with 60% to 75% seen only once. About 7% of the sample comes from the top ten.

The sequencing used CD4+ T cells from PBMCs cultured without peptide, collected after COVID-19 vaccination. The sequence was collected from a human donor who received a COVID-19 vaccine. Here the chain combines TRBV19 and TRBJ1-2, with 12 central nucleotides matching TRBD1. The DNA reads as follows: TGTGCCAGTAGTGCCCCGCGCGGGGACAGGGGGCGTCATGGGTACTATGGCTACACCTTC. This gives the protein CASSAPRGDRGRHGYYGYTF.